This TCR beta chain was recorded in a study of T cells in women clearing cervical HPV infection. Study-level background: Controls were women whose single incident HPV16 infection cleared within 12 months without precancer or cancer.

The CDR3 is 15 residues long. V was pared by 7 bases and J by 1 base, with 16 bases between. CDR1 is ENHRY and CDR2 is SYGVKD in the germline V gene. In the case of this clone: The CDR3 is cut off 3 residues early in the read; its end comes from the germline J gene.

Only in-frame clones appear in the TCRdb table, and some are missing; sequencing was by immunoSEQ multiplex PCR. Here the sample table reports some 33,000 clones. The source material was blood buffy coat. This chain uses TRBV10-3 with TRBJ1-1; TRBD1 is a possible D gene (6 bases). The source of this sequence is a woman aged 18 to 75 with a cervical HPV16 infection that either progressed to CIN3+ or cleared (not recorded which). CDR3 protein: CAITSSGTPNTEAFF. The covered CDR3 bases are TGTGCCATCACGTCCTCCGGGACACCGAACACTGAA.